This TCR beta chain was documented in a study of blood T cell repertoires in COVID-19. Repertoires were generated with immunoSEQ multiplex PCR, while TCRdb's copy carries only in-frame clones and drops some. The sample lists roughly 300,000 clones; 85% to 90% were seen once. Source material: PBMCs or T cells enriched from blood (not recorded which). This TCR was sampled from a woman aged 18-29 years who had recovered from COVID-19.

The CDR3 loop reads CASSSGGALNTGELFF. The CDR3 coding sequence is TGTGCCAGCAGCTCCGGAGGGGCGCTTAACACCGGGGAGCTGTTTTTT. This chain connects TRBV5-4 to TRBJ2-2, with TRBD2 as a possible D gene (6 bases). This CDR3 is built from 16 residues. Germline V gene sequence: CDR1 SGHNT, CDR2 YYREEE (reference sequence). V was trimmed by 3 bases and J by 2 bases, leaving 14 bases between them.